This is a list of T cell receptor beta chains from one sample in a study of Ad26.COV2.S vaccination and SARS-CoV-2 variants. Here immunoSEQ multiplex PCR was the method, and the copy in TCRdb shows in-frame clones only, minus some. Among about 480,000 clones listed, around 90% were seen once. The source material was peripheral blood, sampled in a trial of Ad26.COV2.S vaccine versus placebo. The receptors were sampled from a person between 18 and 59 years old who received the Ad26.COV2.S COVID-19 vaccine or a placebo. Both conserved end residues are part of each CDR3. A D gene is named only where the DNA matches it firmly. Some rows have no size entry. The others give once, few or many, or a class for an expanded clone.

j_call: TRBJ2-1
clone_size: NA
d_call: NA
v_call: TRBV9
cdr3_nt: TGTGCCAGCAGCGTAGCTGAGTGGGGGGAGCAGTTCTTC
cdr3_aa: CASSVAEWGEQFF

j_call: TRBJ2-2
clone_size: few
d_call: NA
v_call: TRBV7-3
cdr3_nt: TGTGCCAGCAGCGGTACTGGGAGCCCTCTCACCGGGGAGCTGTTTTTT
cdr3_aa: CASSGTGSPLTGELFF

j_call: TRBJ1-2
clone_size: NA
d_call: NA
v_call: TRBV5-1
cdr3_nt: TGCGCCAGCAGCTTGGGACGAACGTATGGCTACACCTTC
cdr3_aa: CASSLGRTYGYTF

j_call: TRBJ2-5
clone_size: NA
d_call: NA
v_call: TRBV4-2
cdr3_nt: TGTGCCAGCAGCCAAGGGTTACTAGCCCATCCTGGGGGAGAGACCCAGTACTTC
cdr3_aa: CASSQGLLAHPGGETQYF

j_call: TRBJ2-7
clone_size: NA
d_call: TRBD1
v_call: TRBV6-1
cdr3_nt: TGTGCCAGCAGTGAAGCGGGGACAGTCTACGAGCAGTACTTC
cdr3_aa: CASSEAGTVYEQYF

j_call: TRBJ2-2
clone_size: NA
d_call: NA
v_call: TRBV7-9
cdr3_nt: TGTGCCAGCAGCTTAGAGGCGGGGACCGGGGAGCTGTTTTTT
cdr3_aa: CASSLEAGTGELFF

j_call: TRBJ1-4
clone_size: NA
d_call: TRBD1
v_call: TRBV28
cdr3_nt: TGTGCCAGCAGTCCTACAGGGGGAAGGTTTGGTAATGAAAAACTGTTTTTT
cdr3_aa: CASSPTGGRFGNEKLFF

j_call: TRBJ2-5
clone_size: NA
d_call: NA
v_call: TRBV9
cdr3_nt: TGTGCCAGCAGCGTATCCCCTCGCGAGACCCAGTACTTC
cdr3_aa: CASSVSPRETQYF

j_call: TRBJ1-6
clone_size: NA
d_call: TRBD1
v_call: TRBV28
cdr3_nt: TGTGCCAGCAGTTGGCCGGGACAGGGGGCGAGCTCCTATAATTCACCCCTCCACTTT
cdr3_aa: CASSWPGQGASSYNSPLHF

j_call: TRBJ2-7
clone_size: few
d_call: TRBD1
v_call: TRBV19
cdr3_nt: TGTGCCAGTAGCCGGGACAGCTACGAGCAGTACTTC
cdr3_aa: CASSRDSYEQYF

j_call: TRBJ1-2
clone_size: NA
d_call: NA
v_call: TRBV19
cdr3_nt: TGTGCCACCGACAGCGCCAACTATGGCTACACCTTC
cdr3_aa: CATDSANYGYTF

j_call: TRBJ2-7
clone_size: few
d_call: NA
v_call: TRBV10-1
cdr3_nt: TGCGCCAGCAGAGTAACAGAGAACGGGGAGCAGTACTTC
cdr3_aa: CASRVTENGEQYF

j_call: TRBJ2-7
clone_size: NA
d_call: TRBD2
v_call: TRBV30
cdr3_nt: TGTGCCTGGAGTGTGACTAGCCTGAGCTACGAGCAGTACTTC
cdr3_aa: CAWSVTSLSYEQYF

j_call: TRBJ2-6
clone_size: NA
d_call: NA
v_call: TRBV7-9
cdr3_nt: TGTGCCAGCAGCTTAGAGGGGGGACTCTCTGGGGCCAACGTCCTGACTTTC
cdr3_aa: CASSLEGGLSGANVLTF

j_call: TRBJ1-1
clone_size: NA
d_call: NA
v_call: TRBV3-1/TRBV3-2
cdr3_nt: TGTGCCAGCAGCCAATCAGGGGCGGTGAACACTGAAGCTTTCTTT
cdr3_aa: CASSQSGAVNTEAFF

j_call: TRBJ1-2
clone_size: NA
d_call: NA
v_call: TRBV7-2
cdr3_nt: TGTGCCAGCAGCTTACGAGTTTATGGCTACACCTTC
cdr3_aa: CASSLRVYGYTF

j_call: TRBJ2-1
clone_size: once
d_call: TRBD2
v_call: TRBV15
cdr3_nt: TGTGCCACCAGAGAGCGGGACCCTTACAATGAGCAGTTCTTC
cdr3_aa: CATRERDPYNEQFF

j_call: TRBJ2-3
clone_size: NA
d_call: NA
v_call: TRBV12-3/TRBV12-4
cdr3_nt: TGTGCCAGCAGCCAAAGGACGACAGATACGCAGTATTTT
cdr3_aa: CASSQRTTDTQYF

j_call: TRBJ2-2
clone_size: few
d_call: NA
v_call: TRBV25-1
cdr3_nt: TGTGCCAGCAGGCCGGGACGGAGGAACACCGGGGAGCTGTTTTTT
cdr3_aa: CASRPGRRNTGELFF

j_call: TRBJ2-2
clone_size: NA
d_call: NA
v_call: TRBV28
cdr3_nt: TGTGCCAGCAGTTTGTTCGGGGGGCAAACCTCCACCGGGGAGCTGTTTTTT
cdr3_aa: CASSLFGGQTSTGELFF